This T cell receptor (beta chain) was recovered during a study of cytomegalovirus exposure and HLA in healthy donors (dated by TCRdb to about 2017). For context, the study as a whole: An earlier analysis of approximately 640 of the donors reported 250 to 300 Gb of sequence data and some 120 million unique TCR beta sequences from roughly 200 million T cells. Around 300 gigabases of sequencing data and roughly 90 million unique TCR sequences were included in an early release covering 550 to 650 HLA-typed donors. Among the roughly 390 genotyped donors, approximately 82% belonged to the genetic ancestry cluster associated with self-reported Caucasian donors. The study aimed to test whether cataloging public T cell receptors could reveal signatures of past pathogen exposure. The T cell repertoires of around 670 subjects were profiled by immunosequencing and related to cytomegalovirus serostatus. A separate validation cohort of 100 to 150 different subjects was used in addition to the 666-subject first cohort. To predict cytomegalovirus infection status, the study combined high-throughput TCR immunosequencing, statistical association of individual TCRs with disease status, and machine learning. To study patterns of TCR occurrence, a later analysis re-analyzed previously published TCR beta repertoires from 650 to 750 donors and added high-resolution HLA genotyping. The later analysis used no new phenotypic data to find candidate immune exposures, relying instead on TCR beta sequences and their occurrence across donors. An earlier analysis of 587 of the donors used high-throughput TCR beta sequencing to judge whether each TCR beta V gene segment behaved as functional or pseudogenic. Donor age, sex, ethnicity and CMV serostatus were collected together with the repertoire data. A later genetic analysis used genome-wide SNP genotypes for about 60% of the 666 donors, treating that subset as a discovery cohort. Every repertoire in the discovery cohort had been generated on one and the same sequencing platform. Class I and class II HLA loci were covered by the typing at four-digit resolution. Typing coverage differed by locus: A, B, C, DRB1 and DQB1 were typed in roughly 629-630 donors, DQA1 in approximately 520, DPA1 in nearly 610, and DPB1 in 450 to 480. A few DR-DQ haplotypes were treated as single units for association and clustering because of strong linkage in the cohort. Among about 390 genotyped donors of the cohort, an average of roughly 240,000 unique TCR beta nucleotide sequences were sequenced per donor, roughly 20% of them non-productive.

What the work shows at the level of the full study, not this receptor alone: Because HLA typing was missing for some donors at each locus, association tests included only the typed subset. In a later genetic analysis, fewer N-insertions in productive TCRs were reported among donors in an Asian-associated ancestry cluster than the roughly 700-donor mean. A further reported finding was that TCR beta sequences accurately predicted the HLA-A and HLA-B alleles for most subjects in the first cohort. In a later analysis, the rate of TCR association differed among HLA loci, with DRB1 alleles having the most associated TCRs and HLA-C alleles having the fewest. Compared with equally common non-associated chains, HLA-associated TCR beta chains in a later analysis were more clonally expanded and had lower generation probabilities. In this cohort, only TCR beta chains were sequenced, and detectable features were limited by the absence of alpha or paired-chain data. The sequencing pipeline was judged likely to have produced a cluster of highly shared sequence variants as a technical artifact. In a later genetic analysis, a missense DCLRE1C variant was associated with V-gene and J-gene trimming of TCR beta chains, and the association was replicated in an independent cohort. A later analysis associated roughly 17,000 TCR beta sequences with specific HLA alleles at a false discovery rate of 0.05. The authors suggested that the approach could potentially be extended to other disease states and immunological phenotypes. A few of the identified cytomegalovirus-associated TCR beta chains were confirmed in vitro to be specific for cytomegalovirus antigens. The study listed 150 to 200 TCR beta chains as associated with cytomegalovirus. In a later analysis, most CMV-associated TCR beta chains were found to appear HLA-restricted, with HLA associations seemingly driven largely by CMV exposure. Strong co-occurrence of HLA alleles, especially DR and DQ, made assigning TCR associations to individual alleles difficult. The classifier was reported to diagnose cytomegalovirus status with high specificity and sensitivity in both the original cohort and the validation cohort. The presence/absence analyses assumed that sequencing depth was roughly uniform across donors, and that assumption may not be true. CMV serostatus was the only immune exposure information available for the cohort. Because counts were too low, more than 15 rarely observed V segments, including chromosome 9 orphons, were excluded from the earlier analysis of 587 of the donors. Correlated functional status among segregating V segments might be attributable to linkage disequilibrium, but an unknown experimental factor could not be ruled out. According to a later analysis, parvovirus B19, influenza, CMV and Epstein-Barr virus appeared linked to several top co-occurrence clusters. While some public TCRs were present in many individuals, most TCR sequences turned up only very rarely across donors. In an earlier analysis of about 600 of the donors, most TCR beta V segments appeared in productive rearrangements about 87% or about 30% of the time, broadly matching IMGT annotations. The 87-base-pair reads could not distinguish some IMGT-functional V segments, including TRBV6-2 and TRBV6-3, so those segments were excluded.

The method behind the library was the immunoSEQ multiplex PCR assay. A mixture of 60 forward primers for TCR Vbeta segments and 13 reverse primers for TCR Jbeta segments was used in the multiplex PCR. The CDR3 region of rearranged TCR beta genes was amplified from genomic DNA with a multiplex PCR assay. The Illumina HiSeq System was used to sequence the amplified TCR beta libraries as 87-base-pair reads. Per the source publication's procedure: In a later analysis, some 80 million unique TCR beta chains were counted across the 500 to 850 repertoires, and roughly 10 million of these chains were shared by at least two donors. Raw reads were error-corrected and collapsed into unique sequences by a nearest-neighbor algorithm in which closely related sequences were merged to remove PCR and sequencing errors. CDR3 sequences were aligned to IMGT reference sequences to assign V, D and J gene segments. Each retained sequence needed at least a six-nucleotide match to both a V gene segment and a J gene segment. Rearrangements were called productive when the CDR3 lacked stop codons and stayed in frame with V and J; all others were non-productive. Following IMGT convention, CDR3 was defined as the stretch from the second conserved V-encoded cysteine to the conserved J-encoded phenylalanine. Sequences without an unambiguous match to a single V gene segment were excluded from the earlier analysis of about 630 of the donors. An earlier analysis of several hundred of the donors called V segments functional above 56.7% productive rearrangements and segregating when the between-donor standard deviation exceeded 5%. To diagnose cytomegalovirus status from the catalog of TCR beta chain sequences, a statistical classification framework was built. A later analysis assigned V and J genes by comparing TCR nucleotide sequences with IMGT/GENE-DB human TR gene sequences. The TCRdist pipeline was used in a later analysis to assign CDR3 sequences and most-parsimonious VDJ recombination scenarios. A later analysis defined each TCR beta chain by its CDR3 amino acid sequence plus V-gene family, and excluded reads lacking a unique V-gene family. In a later analysis, 500 to 650 highly shared, low-generation-probability nucleotide sequences were removed to address suspected cross-contamination and a sequencing artifact. For each public chain, a later analysis derived a clonal expansion index from normalized ranks of inferred template counts within each repertoire. In a later analysis, generation probabilities were computed using a VDJ recombination model fitted to out-of-frame rearrangements, and the results were checked against IGoR. In a later analysis, TCR-TCR, TCR-HLA and TCR-CMV co-occurrence was scored with hypergeometric tests, and a repertoire-size bias correction was applied to TCR pairs. To estimate false discovery rates, a later analysis permuted the HLA or CMV assignments 20 times. In a later analysis, co-occurring TCRs were grouped with DBSCAN, and TCRdist sequence similarity was added when clustering was performed within HLA-allele-positive subsets. Co-occurrence clustering excluded repertoires with fewer than 30,000 or more than 120,000 public chains, plus five with anomalous nucleotide sharing. Entries here come from immuneACCESS through TCRdb and include only in-frame sequences with V and J called. Some clones fail to appear in such tables; in the studies checked, an unresolved V gene covers under half of the shortfall, and the cause of the remainder is unknown. From that table come the V and J calls and clone size; the DNA was used to work out D and trimming. This sample holds just under 250,000 clones; 82% were observed only once. The top ten clonotypes cover around 5% of the sample.

The cohort was made up of approximately 700 healthy bone marrow donors. At the time of sampling, all cohort members were nominally healthy, though unrecorded immune exposures were likely present. The donor was CMV seropositive and was included in the group of about 290 seropositive cohort members. A peripheral blood sample was provided by each donor, and peripheral blood mononuclear cells were used for TCR beta sequencing. The Qiagen DNeasy Blood Extraction Kit was used to extract genomic DNA from the blood cell samples. CDR1 and CDR2, looked up from the germline V gene, are SGHRS and YFSETQ. V and J are truncated by 6 bases and 0 bases respectively, leaving an intervening sequence of 16 bases. The CDR3 starts with the cysteine, ends with the phenylalanine, and has 16 residues. CDR3 DNA is the only sequence kept; it has 48 bases, read in frame from the first base. As concerns this clone: No antigen is known for it. The sample holds no much larger clone one base away, and base qualities are not on file.

The sequence links TRBV5-1 to TRBJ2-1; TRBD2 is a weak D gene call, 5 bases matching. The origin of this receptor is a woman between 40 and 55 years old in good health and CMV-seropositive. The sequencing sample was made of PBMCs. The CDR3 protein: CASTSVGVSSYNEQFF. The base sequence is TGCGCCAGCACTTCGGTCGGGGTGAGCTCCTACAATGAGCAGTTCTTC. Reference TRBV5-1 and TRBJ2-1 proteins supply the regions before and after the CDR3; the full variable domain is: KAGVTQTPRYLIKTRGQQVTLSCSPISGHRSVSWYQQTPGQGLQFLFEYFSETQRNKGNFPGRFSGRQFSNSRSEMNVSTLELGDSALYLCASTSVGVSSYNEQFFGPGTRLTVL.